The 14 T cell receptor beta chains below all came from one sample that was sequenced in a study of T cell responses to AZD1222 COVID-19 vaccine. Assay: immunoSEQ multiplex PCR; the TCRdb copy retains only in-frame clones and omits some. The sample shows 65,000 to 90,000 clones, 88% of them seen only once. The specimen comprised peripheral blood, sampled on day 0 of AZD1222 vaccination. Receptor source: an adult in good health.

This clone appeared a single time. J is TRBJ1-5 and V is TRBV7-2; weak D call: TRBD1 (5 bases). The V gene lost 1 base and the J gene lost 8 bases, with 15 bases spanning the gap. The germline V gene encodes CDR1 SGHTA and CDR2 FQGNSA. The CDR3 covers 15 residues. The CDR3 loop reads CASSLDRPGREPQHF. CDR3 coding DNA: TGTGCCAGCAGCTTAGACCGCCCGGGACGGGAGCCCCAGCATTTT.

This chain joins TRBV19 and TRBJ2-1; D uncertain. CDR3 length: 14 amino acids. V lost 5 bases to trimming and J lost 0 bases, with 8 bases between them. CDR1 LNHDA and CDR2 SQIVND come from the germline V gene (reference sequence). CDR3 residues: CASSRTDSYNEQFF. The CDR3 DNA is TGTGCCAGTAGTCGTACCGACTCCTACAATGAGCAGTTCTTC. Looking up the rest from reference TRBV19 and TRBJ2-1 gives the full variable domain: DGGITQSPKYLFRKEGQNVTLSCEQNLNHDAMYWYRQDPGQGLRLIYYSQIVNDFQKGDIAEGYSVSREKKESFPLTVTSAQKNPTAFYLCASSRTDSYNEQFFGPGTRLTVL.

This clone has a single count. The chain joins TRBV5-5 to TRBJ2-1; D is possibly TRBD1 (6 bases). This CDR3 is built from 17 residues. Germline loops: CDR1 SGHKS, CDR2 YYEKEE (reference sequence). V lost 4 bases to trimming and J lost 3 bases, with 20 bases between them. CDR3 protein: CASSVEITQGYYNEQFF. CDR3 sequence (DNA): TGTGCCAGCAGCGTGGAAATAACACAGGGATACTACAATGAGCAGTTCTTC.

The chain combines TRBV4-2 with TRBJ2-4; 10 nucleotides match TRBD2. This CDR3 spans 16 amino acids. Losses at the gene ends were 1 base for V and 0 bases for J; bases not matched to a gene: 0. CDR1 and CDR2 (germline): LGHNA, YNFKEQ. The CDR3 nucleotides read TGTGCCAGCAGCCAAGGACTAGCGGGAGCCAAAAACATTCAGTACTTC. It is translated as CASSQGLAGAKNIQYF.

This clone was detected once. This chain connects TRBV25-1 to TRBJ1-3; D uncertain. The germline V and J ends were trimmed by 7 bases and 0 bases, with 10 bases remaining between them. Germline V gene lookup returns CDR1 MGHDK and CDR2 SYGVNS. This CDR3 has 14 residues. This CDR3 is CASIDTGSGNTIYF. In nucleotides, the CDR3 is TGTGCCAGCATAGACACGGGCTCTGGAAACACCATATATTTT.

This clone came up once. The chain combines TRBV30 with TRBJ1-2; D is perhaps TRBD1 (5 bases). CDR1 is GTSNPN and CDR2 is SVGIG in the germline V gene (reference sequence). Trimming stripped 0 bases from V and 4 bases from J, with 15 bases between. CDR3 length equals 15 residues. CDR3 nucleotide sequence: TGTGCCTGGAGTGTACCGGGGGAGGAACGCTATGGCTACACCTTC. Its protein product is CAWSVPGEERYGYTF.

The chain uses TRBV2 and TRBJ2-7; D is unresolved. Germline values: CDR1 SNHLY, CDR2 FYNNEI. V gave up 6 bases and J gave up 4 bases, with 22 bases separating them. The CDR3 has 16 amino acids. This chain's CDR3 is CASSYLGPPSTYEQYF. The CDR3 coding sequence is TGTGCCAGCAGCTACCTTGGCCCCCCGTCAACATACGAGCAGTACTTC. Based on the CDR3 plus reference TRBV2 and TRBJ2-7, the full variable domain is EPEVTQTPSHQVTQMGQEVILRCVPISNHLYFYWYRQILGQKVEFLVSFYNNEISEKSEIFDDQFSVERPDGSNFTLKIRSTKLEDSAMYFCASSYLGPPSTYEQYFGPGTRLTVT.

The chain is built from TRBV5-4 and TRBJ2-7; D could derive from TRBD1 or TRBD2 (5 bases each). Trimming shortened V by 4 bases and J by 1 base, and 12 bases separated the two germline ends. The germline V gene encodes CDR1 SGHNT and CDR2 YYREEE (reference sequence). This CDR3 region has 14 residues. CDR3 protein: CASSQGVRSYEQYF. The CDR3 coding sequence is TGTGCCAGCAGCCAGGGAGTCAGGTCCTACGAGCAGTACTTC.

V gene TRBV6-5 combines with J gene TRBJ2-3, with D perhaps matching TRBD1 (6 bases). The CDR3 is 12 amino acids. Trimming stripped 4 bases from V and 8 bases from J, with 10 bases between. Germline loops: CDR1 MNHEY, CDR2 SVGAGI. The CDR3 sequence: CASSSGDGTQYF. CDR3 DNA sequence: TGTGCCAGCAGTTCAGGGGATGGTACGCAGTATTTT.

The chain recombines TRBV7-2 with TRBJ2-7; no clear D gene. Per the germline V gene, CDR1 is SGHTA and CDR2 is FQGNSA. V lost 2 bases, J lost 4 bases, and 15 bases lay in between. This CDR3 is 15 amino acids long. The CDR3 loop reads CASSLTVFVGYEQYF. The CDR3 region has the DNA TGTGCCAGCAGCTTAACGGTCTTCGTAGGGTACGAGCAGTACTTC.

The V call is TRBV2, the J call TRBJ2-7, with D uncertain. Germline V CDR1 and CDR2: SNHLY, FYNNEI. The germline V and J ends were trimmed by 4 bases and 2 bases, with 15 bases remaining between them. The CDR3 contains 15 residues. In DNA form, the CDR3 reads TGTGCCAGCAGTGGTGAACTTGTGTTCCCCTACGAGCAGTACTTC. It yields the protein CASSGELVFPYEQYF. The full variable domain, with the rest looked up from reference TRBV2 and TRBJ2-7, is EPEVTQTPSHQVTQMGQEVILRCVPISNHLYFYWYRQILGQKVEFLVSFYNNEISEKSEIFDDQFSVERPDGSNFTLKIRSTKLEDSAMYFCASSGELVFPYEQYFGPGTRLTVT.

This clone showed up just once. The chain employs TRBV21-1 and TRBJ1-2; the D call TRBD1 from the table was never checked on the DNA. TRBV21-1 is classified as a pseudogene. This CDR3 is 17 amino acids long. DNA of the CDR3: TGTGCCAGCAGGGGTTTTCTGCGACAGGGCGATTCCTATGGCTACACCTTC. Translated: CASRGFLRQGDSYGYTF.

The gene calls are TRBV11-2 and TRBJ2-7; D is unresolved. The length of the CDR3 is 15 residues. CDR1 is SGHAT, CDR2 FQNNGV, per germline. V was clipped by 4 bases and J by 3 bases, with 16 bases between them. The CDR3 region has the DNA TGTGCCAGCAGCTCTCTAAAGGGCGACAACTACGAGCAGTACTTC. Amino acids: CASSSLKGDNYEQYF. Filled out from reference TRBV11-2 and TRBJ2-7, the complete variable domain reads EAGVAQSPRYKIIEKRQSVAFWCNPISGHATLYWYQQILGQGPKLLIQFQNNGVVDDSQLPKDRFSAERLKGVDSTLKIQPAKLEDSAVYLCASSSLKGDNYEQYFGPGTRLTVT.

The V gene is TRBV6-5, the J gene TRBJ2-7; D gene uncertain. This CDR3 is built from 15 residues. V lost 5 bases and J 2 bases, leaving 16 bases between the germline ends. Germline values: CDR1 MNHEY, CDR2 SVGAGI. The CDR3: CASSPGYRFPYEQYF. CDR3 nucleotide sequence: TGTGCCAGCAGTCCCGGGTATCGGTTTCCCTACGAGCAGTACTTC.